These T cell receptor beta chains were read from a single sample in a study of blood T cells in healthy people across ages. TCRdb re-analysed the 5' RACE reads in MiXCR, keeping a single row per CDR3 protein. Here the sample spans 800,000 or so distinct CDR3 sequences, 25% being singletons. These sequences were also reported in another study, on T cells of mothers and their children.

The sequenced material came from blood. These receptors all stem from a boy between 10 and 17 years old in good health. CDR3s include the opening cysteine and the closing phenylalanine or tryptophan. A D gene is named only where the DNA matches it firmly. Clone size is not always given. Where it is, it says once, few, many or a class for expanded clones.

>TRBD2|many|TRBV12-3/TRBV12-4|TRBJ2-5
TGTGCCAGCAGTCTGAGTGGCGGGAGAGGAGAGACCCAGTACTTC
CASSLSGGRGETQYF
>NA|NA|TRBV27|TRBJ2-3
TGTGCCAGCAGTTTAAGCGAGCCCAATACGCAGTATTTT
CASSLSEPNTQYF
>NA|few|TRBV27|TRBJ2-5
TGTGCCAGCAGTTTCTTCGGGACACCACAAGAGACCCAGTACTTC
CASSFFGTPQETQYF
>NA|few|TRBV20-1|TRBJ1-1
TGCAGTGCAACCAGGGTGGCTGAAGCTTTCTTT
CSATRVAEAFF
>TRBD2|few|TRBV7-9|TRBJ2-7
TGTGCCAGCAGCCTGATCGGACTAGCGGGGGCCTACGAGCAGTACTTC
CASSLIGLAGAYEQYF
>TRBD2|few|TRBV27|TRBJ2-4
TGTGCCAGCAGTTTCTGGAGCGGGGTTAAGAACATTCAGTACTTC
CASSFWSGVKNIQYF
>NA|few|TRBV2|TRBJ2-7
TGTGCCAGCAGTGAATACCAGACTAGGGACTACGAGCAGTACTTC
CASSEYQTRDYEQYF
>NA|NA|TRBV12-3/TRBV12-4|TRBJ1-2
TGTGCCAGCAGTTTGGGCAGCGACTATGGCTACACCTTC
CASSLGSDYGYTF
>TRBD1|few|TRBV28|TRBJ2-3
TGTGCCAGCAGGGCAGGGGGCCCTGCAACAGATACGCAGTATTTT
CASRAGGPATDTQYF
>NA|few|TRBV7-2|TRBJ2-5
TGTGCCAGCAGCTTGGCGGGTCGCGAACAAGAGACCCAGTACTTC
CASSLAGREQETQYF
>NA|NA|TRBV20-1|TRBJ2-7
TGCAGTGCTCCCGACAGGTCCTACGAGCAGTACTTC
CSAPDRSYEQYF
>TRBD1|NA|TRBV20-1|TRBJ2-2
TGCAGTGCTCACTCCGGGACAGGGGGCACCGGGGAGCTGTTTTTT
CSAHSGTGGTGELFF
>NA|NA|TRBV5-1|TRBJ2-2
TGCGCCAGCAGGCTCCAGACCGGGGAGCTGTTTTTT
CASRLQTGELFF
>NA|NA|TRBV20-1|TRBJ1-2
TGCAGTGCTATGGAAGGGGGACCTAACTATGGCTACACCTTC
CSAMEGGPNYGYTF
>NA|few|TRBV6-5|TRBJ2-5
TGTGCCAGCAGTTGGGGGGTGGGCCGAGAGACCCAGTACTTC
CASSWGVGRETQYF
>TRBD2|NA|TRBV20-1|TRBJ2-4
TGCAGTGCTCCGAGCGGGGGGGCCTTCGGCAAAAACATTCAGTACTTC
CSAPSGGAFGKNIQYF
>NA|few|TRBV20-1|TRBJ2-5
TGCAGTGCGCAAACAGAGAGGACCCAGTACTTC
CSAQTERTQYF
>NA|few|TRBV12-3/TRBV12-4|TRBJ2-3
TGTGCCAGCAGTTTACGGGCGAGAGGCACAGATACGCAGTATTTT
CASSLRARGTDTQYF
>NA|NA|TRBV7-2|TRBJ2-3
TGTGCCAGCAGCTACGACGGGACCCGCGTTACGCAGTATTTT
CASSYDGTRVTQYF
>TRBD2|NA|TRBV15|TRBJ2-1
TGTGCCACCAGCAGATCCCGTGGTAGCGGGGACGCCTACAATGAGCAGTTCTTC
CATSRSRGSGDAYNEQFF
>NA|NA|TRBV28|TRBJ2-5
TGTGCCAGCAGCGTGGAGCCGGGGACCCAGTACTTC
CASSVEPGTQYF
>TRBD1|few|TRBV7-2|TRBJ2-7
TGTGCCAGCAGCTTAGGATGGGGACAGGAGCAGTACTTC
CASSLGWGQEQYF
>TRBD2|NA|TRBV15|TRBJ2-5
TGTGCCACCAGCAGAGTCGGCGGGAGGGTCCAAGAGACCCAGTACTTC
CATSRVGGRVQETQYF
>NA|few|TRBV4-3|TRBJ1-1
TGCGCCAGCAGCCTGGAGACAGATTTGAACACTGAAGCTTTCTTT
CASSLETDLNTEAFF
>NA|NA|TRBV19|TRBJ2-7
TGTGCCAGTAGTATAGACAGTATCTCCTACGAGCAGTACTTC
CASSIDSISYEQYF
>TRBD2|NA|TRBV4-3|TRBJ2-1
TGCGCCAGCAGCCAAGCCCGGGGTAGCGGGAAAGAGAATGAGCAGTTCTTC
CASSQARGSGKENEQFF
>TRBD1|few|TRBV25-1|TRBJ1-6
TGTGCCAGCAGTGAGACGACAGGGGTATCTTCACCCCTCCACTTT
CASSETTGVSSPLHF
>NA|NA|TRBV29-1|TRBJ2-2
TGCAGCGTTGATATACAGGGCTCCGGGGAGCTGTTTTTT
CSVDIQGSGELFF